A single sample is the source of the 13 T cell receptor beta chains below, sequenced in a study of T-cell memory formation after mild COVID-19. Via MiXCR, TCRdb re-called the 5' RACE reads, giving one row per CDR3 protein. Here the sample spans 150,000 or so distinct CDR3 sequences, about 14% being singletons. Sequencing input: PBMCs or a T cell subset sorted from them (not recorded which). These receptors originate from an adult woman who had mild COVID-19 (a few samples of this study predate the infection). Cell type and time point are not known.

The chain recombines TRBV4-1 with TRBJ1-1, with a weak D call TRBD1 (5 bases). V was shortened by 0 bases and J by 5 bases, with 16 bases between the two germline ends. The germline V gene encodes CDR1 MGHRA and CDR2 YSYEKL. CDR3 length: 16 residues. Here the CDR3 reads CASSQDLGAWATEAFF. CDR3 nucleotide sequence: TGCGCCAGCAGCCAAGACCTTGGGGCATGGGCAACTGAAGCTTTCTTT.

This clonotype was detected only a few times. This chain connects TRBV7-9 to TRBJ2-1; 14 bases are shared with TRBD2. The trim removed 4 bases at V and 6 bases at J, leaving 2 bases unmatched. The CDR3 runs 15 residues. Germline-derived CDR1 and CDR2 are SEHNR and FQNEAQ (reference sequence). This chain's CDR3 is CASSSGLAGVNEQFF. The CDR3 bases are TGTGCCAGCAGCTCGGGACTAGCGGGAGTCAATGAGCAGTTCTTC.

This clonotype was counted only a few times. This CDR3 reads CASSPGAGATYEQYF. In DNA form, the CDR3 reads TGTGCCAGCAGCCCAGGGGCAGGGGCTACCTACGAGCAGTACTTC. This chain joins TRBV27 and TRBJ2-7; tentative D call: TRBD1 (6 bases). CDR1 and CDR2 from the germline V gene are MNHEY and SMNVEV (reference sequence). Trimming left V 6 bases short and J 2 bases short, with 17 bases between. This CDR3 has 15 residues.

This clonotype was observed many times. CDR3 sequence reads: CASSSTDWKSSSYNEQFF. DNA of the CDR3: TGCGCCAGCAGCTCTACCGACTGGAAATCTAGCTCCTACAATGAGCAGTTCTTC. The chain recombines TRBV5-1 with TRBJ2-1, with D hard to call. This CDR3 is 18 amino acids long. The V gene's germline CDR1 is SGHRS and CDR2 YFSETQ. Trimming took 3 bases from V and 0 from J, leaving 19 bases between them.

CDR3 nucleotides: TGTGCCATCAGTGTGGGACCTCCGGGACAGGGGAACAATGAGCAGTTCTTC. It specifies CAISVGPPGQGNNEQFF. J is TRBJ2-1 and V is TRBV10-3, with TRBD1 identical over 10 bases. Trimming cost V 4 bases and J 5 bases; bases outside gene matches: 11. Germline CDR1 reads ENHRY; CDR2 reads SYGVKD. This CDR3 is built from 17 residues.

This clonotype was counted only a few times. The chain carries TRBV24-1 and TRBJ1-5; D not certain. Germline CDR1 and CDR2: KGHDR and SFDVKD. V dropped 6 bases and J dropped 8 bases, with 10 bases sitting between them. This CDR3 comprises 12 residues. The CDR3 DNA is TGTGCCACCAGTAACCCTGCTGAGCCCCAGCATTTT. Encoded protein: CATSNPAEPQHF.

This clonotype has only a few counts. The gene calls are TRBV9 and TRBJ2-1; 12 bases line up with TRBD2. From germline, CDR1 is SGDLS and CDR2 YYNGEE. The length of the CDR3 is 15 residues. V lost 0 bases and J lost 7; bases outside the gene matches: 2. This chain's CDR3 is CASSVEGLAGNEQFF. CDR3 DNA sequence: TGTGCCAGCAGCGTAGAAGGACTAGCGGGAAATGAGCAGTTCTTC.

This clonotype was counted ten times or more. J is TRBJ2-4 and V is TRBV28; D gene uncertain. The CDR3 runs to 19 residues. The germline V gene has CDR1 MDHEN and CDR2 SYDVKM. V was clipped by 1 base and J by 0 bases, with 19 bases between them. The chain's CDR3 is CASSLFDIRRTLAKNIQYF. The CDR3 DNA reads TGTGCCAGCAGTTTATTCGACATCAGGCGGACCCTAGCCAAAAACATTCAGTACTTC.

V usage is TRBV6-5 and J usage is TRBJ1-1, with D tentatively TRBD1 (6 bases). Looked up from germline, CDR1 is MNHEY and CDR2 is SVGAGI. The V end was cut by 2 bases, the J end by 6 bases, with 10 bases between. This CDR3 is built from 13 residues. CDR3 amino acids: CASSYPTGSEAFF. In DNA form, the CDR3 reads TGTGCCAGCAGTTACCCGACAGGATCTGAAGCTTTCTTT.

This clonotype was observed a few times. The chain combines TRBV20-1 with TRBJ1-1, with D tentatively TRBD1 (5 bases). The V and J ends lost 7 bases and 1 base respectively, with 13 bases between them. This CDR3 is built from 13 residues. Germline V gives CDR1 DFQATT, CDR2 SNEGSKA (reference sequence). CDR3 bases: TGCAGTGTCTGGGTGGGGGAGAACACTGAAGCTTTCTTT. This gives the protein CSVWVGENTEAFF.

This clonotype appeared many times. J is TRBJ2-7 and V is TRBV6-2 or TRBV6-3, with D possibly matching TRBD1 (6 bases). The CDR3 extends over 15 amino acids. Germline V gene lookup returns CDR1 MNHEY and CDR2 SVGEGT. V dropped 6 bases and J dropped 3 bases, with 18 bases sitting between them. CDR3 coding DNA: TGTGCCAGCAGCCACCTTCAGGACAGCCTCTACGAGCAGTACTTC. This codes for CASSHLQDSLYEQYF.

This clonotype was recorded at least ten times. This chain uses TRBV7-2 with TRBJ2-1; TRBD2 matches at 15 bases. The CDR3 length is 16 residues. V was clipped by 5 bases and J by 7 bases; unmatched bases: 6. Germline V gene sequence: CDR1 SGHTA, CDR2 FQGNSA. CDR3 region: CASSPDGLAGGNEQFF. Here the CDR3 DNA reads TGTGCCAGCAGCCCAGATGGACTAGCGGGAGGGAATGAGCAGTTCTTC.

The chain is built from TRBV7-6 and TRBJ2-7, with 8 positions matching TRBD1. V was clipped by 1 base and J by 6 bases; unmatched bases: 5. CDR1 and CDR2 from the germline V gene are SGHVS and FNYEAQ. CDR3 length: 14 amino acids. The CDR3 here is CASSLGTGSREQYF. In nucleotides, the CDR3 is TGTGCCAGCAGCTTAGGGACAGGGTCACGCGAGCAGTACTTC.